These 26 T cell receptor beta chains were all obtained from the same sample, sequenced in a study of blood T cell repertoires in COVID-19. Profiled with immunoSEQ multiplex PCR; TCRdb holds only in-frame clones, not every one. This table holds approximately 300,000 clones, approximately 90% found once. The sequenced sample consisted of peripheral blood. The receptors come from a woman between 50 and 59 years old with COVID-19, enrolled during active disease.

The chain recombines TRBV6-4 with TRBJ2-1; D remains ambiguous. CDR1 MRHNA and CDR2 SNTAGT come from the germline V gene. This CDR3 has 13 residues. Trimming left V 6 bases short and J 8 bases short, with 14 bases between. DNA of the CDR3: TGTGCCAGCAGCGAGACTGCTAGAGATGAGCAGTTCTTC. Its translation: CASSETARDEQFF.

This chain connects TRBV28 to TRBJ2-3, with 7 bases matching TRBD1. Germline V gene lookup returns CDR1 MDHEN and CDR2 SYDVKM. V gave up 6 bases and J gave up 0 bases; unmatched junction bases: 3. The CDR3 runs to 14 residues. In nucleotides, the CDR3 is TGTGCCAGCAGCGACAGGGCTAGCACAGATACGCAGTATTTT. Its protein is CASSDRASTDTQYF.

The chain employs TRBV6-5 and TRBJ2-3; TRBD2 might be the D (6 bases). Trimming cost V 8 bases and J 4 bases, with 19 bases left between them. This CDR3 has 15 amino acids. Per the germline V gene, CDR1 is MNHEY and CDR2 is SVGAGI. This CDR3 is CASSPVAGGADTQYF. The CDR3 region has the DNA TGTGCCAGCTCTCCGGTCGCAGGCGGGGCAGATACGCAGTATTTT.

The chain links TRBV27 to TRBJ1-5, with D possibly TRBD1 on 6 matching bases. CDR1 is MNHEY, CDR2 SMNVEV, per germline (reference sequence). The CDR3 consists of 14 residues. V was shortened by 2 bases and J by 3 bases, with 8 bases between the two germline ends. Written as DNA, the CDR3 is TGTGCCAGCAGTTTAGGACAGTTCAATCAGCCCCAGCATTTT. Translation gives CASSLGQFNQPQHF.

The V and J genes are TRBV6-5 and TRBJ1-2; 8 bases are a match to TRBD1. The CDR3 covers 15 residues. V dropped 10 bases and J dropped 4; count of bases not matched to a gene: 14. Germline V gene lookup returns CDR1 MNHEY and CDR2 SVGAGI. CDR3 sequence (DNA): TGTGCCACCAGCTATACAGGGGGTTCTGGCTATGGCTACACCTTC. The encoded protein is CATSYTGGSGYGYTF.

The chain is built from TRBV18 and TRBJ2-7; D might be TRBD1 (6 bases). The ends were cut back, 0 bases at V and 2 bases at J, with 11 bases in the middle. The CDR3 totals 15 residues. Germline assignment: CDR1 KGHSH and CDR2 LQKENI. The CDR3 reads CASSPPGQGPYEQYF. The CDR3, as DNA: TGTGCCAGCTCACCACCCGGCCAGGGGCCCTACGAGCAGTACTTC.

This clone was detected only once. V usage is TRBV6-5 and J usage is TRBJ1-1; D not certain. The germline V gene encodes CDR1 MNHEY and CDR2 SVGAGI. CDR3 length: 13 residues. V was cut by 6 bases and J by 1 base, with 9 bases left in between. The chain's CDR3 is CASSPTTNTEAFF. The CDR3 nucleotides read TGTGCCAGCAGCCCGACAACGAACACTGAAGCTTTCTTT.

This clone was counted a few times. The chain links TRBV6-2 or TRBV6-3 to TRBJ1-5; 8 bases agree with TRBD1. V dropped 5 bases and J dropped 2; count of bases not matched to a gene: 5. Per the germline V gene, CDR1 is MNHEY and CDR2 is SVGEGT. The CDR3 is 15 amino acids. The CDR3 nucleotides are TGTGCCAGCAGTGCCAGGGGGCTAGGCAATCAGCCCCAGCATTTT. Translated, it gives CASSARGLGNQPQHF.

V gene TRBV5-5 combines with J gene TRBJ1-5; 8 bases are shared with TRBD1. Per germline, CDR1 SGHKS and CDR2 YYEKEE (reference sequence). The J segment lost 4 bases and the V segment lost 4 bases, leaving 10 bases of the junction unmatched. CDR3 length: 16 amino acids. The CDR3 reads CASSGWTGMFNQPQHF. The CDR3 nucleotides are TGTGCCAGCAGCGGGTGGACAGGGATGTTTAATCAGCCCCAGCATTTT.

The sample holds one count of this clone. The sample has other DNA sequences that encode this CDR3 too. The chain joins TRBV5-1 to TRBJ1-1; tentative D call: TRBD1 (5 bases). The germline V gene encodes CDR1 SGHRS and CDR2 YFSETQ. The V and J ends lost 1 base and 0 bases respectively, with 7 bases between them. The CDR3 runs to 14 residues. CDR3 nucleotide sequence: TGCGCCAGCAGCTTGCAAGGGGTGAACACTGAAGCTTTCTTT. Translating gives CASSLQGVNTEAFF.

This chain uses TRBV9 with TRBJ2-3; maybe TRBD1 (5 bases). The germline CDR1 and CDR2 sequences are SGDLS and YYNGEE. CDR3 length: 13 residues. V was cut by 3 bases and J by 4 bases, with 9 bases left in between. This CDR3 reads CASSDWGPDTQYF. In nucleotides, the CDR3 is TGTGCCAGCAGCGACTGGGGCCCAGATACGCAGTATTTT.

This chain joins TRBV4-2 and TRBJ1-2; TRBD1 aligns across 9 bases. Germline assignment: CDR1 LGHNA and CDR2 YNFKEQ. The CDR3 length is 15 residues. V trimming: 6 bases; J trimming: 8 bases; junction bases outside the gene matches: 13. Written as DNA, the CDR3 is TGTGCCAGCAGGCCTGTCCCGGGACAGGGTGTGGGCTACACCTTC. Encoded protein: CASRPVPGQGVGYTF.

The J gene is TRBJ1-2, the V gene TRBV7-9; no clear D. Deletions cut 5 bases from V and 6 bases from J, with 10 bases between. Per germline, CDR1 SEHNR and CDR2 FQNEAQ (reference sequence). This CDR3 is built from 12 residues. For the CDR3, the DNA is TGTGCCAGCAGCCGACCGGGTGATGGCTACACCTTC. Protein product: CASSRPGDGYTF.

The genes are TRBV5-1 and TRBJ2-7; D might be TRBD1 (5 bases). This CDR3 has 15 residues. Germline V lookup: CDR1 SGHRS, CDR2 YFSETQ. The germline V and J ends were trimmed by 1 base and 2 bases, with 13 bases remaining between them. Here the CDR3 DNA reads TGCGCCAGCAGCTTGCCTCCAGGGTATCCCTACGAGCAGTACTTC. Protein: CASSLPPGYPYEQYF. Filled out from reference TRBV5-1 and TRBJ2-7, the complete variable domain reads KAGVTQTPRYLIKTRGQQVTLSCSPISGHRSVSWYQQTPGQGLQFLFEYFSETQRNKGNFPGRFSGRQFSNSRSEMNVSTLELGDSALYLCASSLPPGYPYEQYFGPGTRLTVT.

The sample holds one count of this clone. The V gene is TRBV4-1, the J gene TRBJ2-7; 8 positions match TRBD1. The CDR3 runs to 15 residues. Germline V gene sequence: CDR1 MGHRA, CDR2 YSYEKL. V lost 2 bases to trimming and J lost 5 bases; unmatched junction nucleotides: 8. CDR3 coding DNA: TGCGCCAGCAGCCAACAGGGGGCAGGGCTTGACGAGCAGTACTTC. This codes for CASSQQGAGLDEQYF.

The chain employs TRBV18 and TRBJ1-5; 10 bases are a match to TRBD1. Germline V gives CDR1 KGHSH, CDR2 LQKENI. Losses at the gene ends were 4 bases for V and 6 bases for J; bases not matched to a gene: 9. The CDR3 extends over 16 amino acids. The CDR3 DNA reads as TGTGCCAGCTCACTCAAGGAGACAGGGGGCCTTCAGCCCCAGCATTTT. It encodes CASSLKETGGLQPQHF.

V usage is TRBV11-3 and J usage is TRBJ1-1; D is undetermined. CDR3 length equals 11 residues. Germline assignment: CDR1 SGHNT and CDR2 YENEEA. V lost 4 bases, J lost 7 bases, and 7 bases lay in between. The CDR3 is CASSSNVEAFF. The DNA for the CDR3 is TGTGCCAGCAGCTCAAATGTTGAAGCTTTCTTT. Together with reference TRBV11-3 and TRBJ1-1, the CDR3 gives the full variable domain: EAGVVQSPRYKIIEKKQPVAFWCNPISGHNTLYWYLQNLGQGPELLIRYENEEAVDDSQLPKDRFSAERLKGVDSTLKIQPAELGDSAVYLCASSSNVEAFFGQGTRLTVV.

This chain connects TRBV5-1 to TRBJ2-3; 7 bases fit TRBD1. The V and J ends lost 2 bases and 1 base, in that order; junction bases with no gene match: 1. Germline CDR1 reads SGHRS; CDR2 reads YFSETQ. The CDR3 is made up of 14 amino acids. DNA of the CDR3: TGCGCCAGCAGCTTTGACAGGGGCACAGATACGCAGTATTTT. This encodes CASSFDRGTDTQYF.

The V and J genes are TRBV7-2 and TRBJ1-5; TRBD1 agrees at 7 bases. The germline V gene has CDR1 SGHTA and CDR2 FQGNSA. The length of the CDR3 is 15 residues. The ends lost 3 bases at V and 2 bases at J; junction bases unmatched: 4. The CDR3 loop reads CASSLAGGGNQPQHF. CDR3 in DNA: TGTGCCAGCAGCTTGGCAGGGGGAGGCAATCAGCCCCAGCATTTT.

The table lists this clone with a count of one. The chain employs TRBV7-9 and TRBJ1-1; TRBD1 is a possible D gene (6 bases). Trimming cost V 6 bases and J 5 bases, with 13 bases left between them. Germline V gene data show CDR1 as SEHNR and CDR2 as FQNEAQ (reference sequence). CDR3 length equals 13 residues. CDR3 in amino acids: CASRQGQGTEAFF. CDR3 bases: TGTGCCAGCAGACAGGGCCAGGGGACTGAAGCTTTCTTT.

This clone was recorded a few times. The rearrangement links TRBV4-1 to TRBJ1-3; D not resolved. CDR1 is MGHRA, CDR2 YSYEKL, per germline. CDR3 length equals 18 residues. V gave up 4 bases and J gave up 0 bases, with 19 bases separating them. CDR3 protein: CASSPSSRGRSSGNTIYF. For the CDR3, the DNA is TGCGCCAGCAGCCCCTCGTCGCGAGGCAGAAGCTCTGGAAACACCATATATTTT.

In this sample, this clone turned up once. The rearrangement joins TRBV28 to TRBJ1-2, with 11 bases matching TRBD1. Germline V gene sequence: CDR1 MDHEN, CDR2 SYDVKM. V was clipped by 4 bases and J by 4 bases; unmatched bases: 14. The CDR3 covers 18 residues. The CDR3 reads CASSSNPGQGDPTYGYTF. CDR3 bases: TGTGCCAGCAGTTCCAATCCGGGACAGGGGGATCCTACCTATGGCTACACCTTC.

In this sample, this clone turned up once. The rearrangement links TRBV29-1 to TRBJ2-2; possible D gene TRBD1, 6 bases. The CDR3 is 14 amino acids. The V end lost 6 bases, the J end lost 1 base, and 12 bases lay between the germline ends. Germline V gene data show CDR1 as SQVTM and CDR2 as ANQGSEA. The CDR3, as DNA: TGCAGCGTCCAGGGGAGTCGGAACACCGGGGAGCTGTTTTTT. Encoded protein: CSVQGSRNTGELFF.

The chain couples TRBV18 to TRBJ1-5; 7 nucleotides align to TRBD1. Germline loops: CDR1 KGHSH, CDR2 LQKENI. The CDR3 length is 14 residues. Trimming removed 3 bases from V and 5 bases from J; junction bases left unmatched: 4. The CDR3 DNA reads as TGTGCCAGCTCACCTCAGGGGGTCGATCAGCCCCAGCATTTT. Protein sequence: CASSPQGVDQPQHF.

The chain recombines TRBV6-2 or TRBV6-3 with TRBJ1-1; TRBD1 agrees at 10 bases. The V gene's germline CDR1 is MNHEY and CDR2 SVGEGT. This CDR3 has 17 residues. With 2 bases clipped from V and 5 bases from J, the junction kept 11 bases outside the gene matches. CDR3 DNA sequence: TGTGCCAGCAGTTACACGCGGGACAGGGGAAGTAGGACTGAAGCTTTCTTT. Its protein product is CASSYTRDRGSRTEAFF.

As DNA, the CDR3 is TGTGCCAGCAGCGTCCTCGACTCCTTATCCTACAATGAGCAGTTCTTC. Protein sequence: CASSVLDSLSYNEQFF. The rearrangement links TRBV9 to TRBJ2-1; D ambiguous. CDR3 size: 16 residues. Germline assignment: CDR1 SGDLS and CDR2 YYNGEE. With 2 bases removed from V and 1 base from J, the gap between germline ends came to 13 bases. Full variable domain (rest looked up from reference TRBV9 and TRBJ2-1): DSGVTQTPKHLITATGQRVTLRCSPRSGDLSVYWYQQSLDQGLQFLIQYYNGEERAKGNILERFSAQQFPDLHSELNLSSLELGDSALYFCASSVLDSLSYNEQFFGPGTRLTVL.